This T cell receptor (beta chain) emerged from a study of shared clonotypes between healthy human individuals. Trimming pared 7 bases from V and 6 bases from J, leaving 15 bases between. From germline, CDR1 is SNHLY and CDR2 FYNNEI. This CDR3 contains 13 residues. Findings and limits, study-wide: In the sorted subsets, rarefaction showed sequencing was incomplete despite large depth. Larger estimated richness was generally recorded for naive subsets relative to memory subsets.

Using approximately 190 ng DNA, some 30,000 T cell genomes, the sorted-subset replicate PCRs were run. Clones were sequenced by immunoSEQ multiplex PCR, and TCRdb holds only the in-frame ones, with some missing. The sample shows fewer than 3 million clones, roughly 90% of them seen only once. A remark on this clone: What it recognizes is unknown.

This TCR was recovered from a man aged 18 to 30 in good health. Some clones in this sample may be carry-over from other donors' samples. The chain employs TRBV2 and TRBJ1-2, with D perhaps TRBD1 (5 bases). Sample: naive CD4+ T cells from PBMCs. Subset given: CD45RA+ positively selected. The CDR3 DNA reads TGTGCCAGCATAAGAAGTGGGACGGATGGCTACACCTTC. It specifies CASIRSGTDGYTF.